The 10 T cell receptor beta chains reported below all come from one sample, sequenced in a study of cytomegalovirus exposure and HLA in healthy donors. Both 60 Vbeta primers and 13 Jbeta primers went into the PCR. This table comes from immunoSEQ multiplex PCR, and its TCRdb copy is limited to in-frame clones, with some not included. Here the sample spans 150,000 to 200,000 clones, over 75% being singletons. Sequencing was carried out using PBMCs. These receptors came from a man between 45 and 60 years old in good health and CMV-seropositive.

CDR3 DNA sequence: TGTGCCAGCAGCAAGGGACAGGGGAACGGGGAGCTGTTTTTT. As protein: CASSKGQGNGELFF. The chain recombines TRBV11-3 with TRBJ2-2; 10 bases are a match to TRBD1. The CDR3 extends over 14 amino acids. The V segment lost 5 bases and the J segment 7 bases; nucleotides outside the gene matches: 4. CDR1 and CDR2 from the germline V gene are SGHNT and YENEEA.

This clone came up once. The chain recombines TRBV7-8 with TRBJ2-7; TRBD1 matches at 11 bases. This CDR3 has 16 amino acids. Germline assignment: CDR1 SGHVS and CDR2 FQNEAQ. J lost 5 bases, V lost 2 bases, and 8 bases had no gene match. This chain's CDR3 is CASSLMKGQGVHEQYF. As DNA, the CDR3 is TGTGCCAGCAGCTTAATGAAGGGACAGGGGGTCCACGAGCAGTACTTC.

V is TRBV5-1 and J is TRBJ1-1; TRBD1 agrees at 7 bases. Germline trimming cut 4 bases from V and 1 base from J; bases unmatched to any gene: 16. CDR1 and CDR2 from the germline V gene are SGHRS and YFSETQ. CDR3 length: 18 amino acids. CDR3: CASSPGQELGLGNTEAFF. The CDR3 region has the DNA TGCGCCAGCAGCCCCGGACAGGAGCTAGGACTGGGGAACACTGAAGCTTTCTTT.

In its sample, this clone was seen once. This sequence joins TRBV19 and TRBJ2-3; the match to TRBD1 covers 9 bases. There are 14 residues in the CDR3. V dropped 7 bases and J dropped 10; count of bases not matched to a gene: 12. Germline V CDR1 and CDR2: LNHDA, SQIVND (reference sequence). The DNA for the CDR3 is TGTGCCAGTACTGGACAGGGGACGCTCGGTGCGCAGTATTTT. Protein product: CASTGQGTLGAQYF.

The chain carries TRBV6-6 and TRBJ1-5, with D possibly matching TRBD1 (6 bases). The length of the CDR3 is 15 residues. Looked up from germline, CDR1 is MNHNY and CDR2 is SVGAGI (reference sequence). V gave up 6 bases and J gave up 0 bases, with 12 bases separating them. Here the CDR3 reads CASRKQGDSNQPQHF. CDR3 DNA sequence: TGTGCCAGCAGGAAACAGGGCGATAGCAATCAGCCCCAGCATTTT.

The chain joins TRBV5-1 to TRBJ1-6; TRBD1 agrees at 9 bases. This CDR3 region has 18 residues. The ends lost 4 bases at V and 10 bases at J; junction bases unmatched: 18. The germline V gene has CDR1 SGHRS and CDR2 YFSETQ. The CDR3 nucleotides are TGCGCCAGCAGCCCGGGACAGGGTCGGATAAACCGCCAGTCACCCCTCCACTTT. Its protein is CASSPGQGRINRQSPLHF. Filled out from reference TRBV5-1 and TRBJ1-6, the complete variable domain reads KAGVTQTPRYLIKTRGQQVTLSCSPISGHRSVSWYQQTPGQGLQFLFEYFSETQRNKGNFPGRFSGRQFSNSRSEMNVSTLELGDSALYLCASSPGQGRINRQSPLHFGNGTRLTVT.

The chain employs TRBV2 and TRBJ1-1, with D maybe TRBD1 (5 bases). Germline V gene lookup returns CDR1 SNHLY and CDR2 FYNNEI. The CDR3 runs to 12 residues. Trimming left V 11 bases short and J 6 bases short, with 16 bases between. The CDR3 sequence: CAGGRGVAEAFF. DNA of the CDR3: TGTGCCGGGGGACGGGGGGTCGCTGAAGCTTTCTTT. The variable domain in full, with the rest retrieved from reference TRBV2 and TRBJ1-1, is EPEVTQTPSHQVTQMGQEVILRCVPISNHLYFYWYRQILGQKVEFLVSFYNNEISEKSEIFDDQFSVERPDGSNFTLKIRSTKLEDSAMYFCAGGRGVAEAFFGQGTRLTVV.

The chain joins TRBV28 to TRBJ1-5, with TRBD1 matching 9 bases. Germline V lookup: CDR1 MDHEN, CDR2 SYDVKM. The CDR3 loop spans 15 amino acids. V shed 4 bases, J shed 6 bases, and the junction held 7 bases outside the gene matches. CDR3 bases: TGTGCCAGCAGTTCACAGGGGGCGCGGGGTCAGCCCCAGCATTTT. It encodes CASSSQGARGQPQHF.

V and J are TRBV7-2 and TRBJ1-5; 7 bases are a match to TRBD1. The CDR3 runs to 15 residues. V dropped 4 bases and J dropped 0; count of bases not matched to a gene: 3. Germline V gene lookup returns CDR1 SGHTA and CDR2 FQGNSA. The CDR3 loop is CASSSQGISNQPQHF. CDR3 coding DNA: TGTGCCAGCAGCTCACAGGGGATTAGCAATCAGCCCCAGCATTTT.

The chain employs TRBV28 and TRBJ2-4; D perhaps matches TRBD1 (6 bases). Germline V gene data show CDR1 as MDHEN and CDR2 as SYDVKM. V was trimmed by 3 bases and J by 6 bases, leaving 12 bases between them. The CDR3 has 14 residues. CDR3 sequence: CASSLHGGANIQYF. CDR3 bases: TGTGCCAGCAGTTTGCATGGGGGCGCAAACATTCAGTACTTC.